The rows below give T cell receptor beta chains drawn from one sample of a study of blood T cell repertoires in COVID-19. Method: immunoSEQ multiplex PCR; TCRdb's copy keeps in-frame clones and lacks some. Of 95,000 to 150,000 clones listed, about 83% are singletons. Sequenced material: PBMCs or T cells enriched from blood (not recorded which). The receptors come from a woman aged 25-40 years who had recovered from COVID-19. CDR3s include the opening cysteine and the closing phenylalanine or tryptophan. D genes are given only for firm matches. Size values are once, few and many counts, or a class for expanded clones, and some rows have none.

size	D	J	V	DNA	CDR3
NA	TRBD1	TRBJ1-4	TRBV3-1/TRBV3-2	TGTGCCAGCAGCCAAGTACTTCTGGGGACAGGGGCGGTAACTAATGAAAAACTGTTTTTT	CASSQVLLGTGAVTNEKLFF
NA	NA	TRBJ2-5	TRBV18	TGTGCCAGCTCACCATTTAGCGGAGAGACCCAGTACTTC	CASSPFSGETQYF
many	NA	TRBJ1-5	TRBV19	TGTGCCAGTAGTAGAGGGAGGGGCTATAGCAATCAGCCCCAGCATTTT	CASSRGRGYSNQPQHF
NA	NA	TRBJ2-7	TRBV19	TGTGCCAGTGGAGACTACTACTCCTACGAGCAGTACTTC	CASGDYYSYEQYF
NA	NA	TRBJ2-5	TRBV7-2	TGTGCCAGCAGCCAGGACAGAAGAGTAGAGACCCAGTACTTC	CASSQDRRVETQYF
NA	NA	TRBJ2-5	TRBV18	TGTGCCAGCTCCCGTATACAAGAGACCCAGTACTTC	CASSRIQETQYF
NA	TRBD1	TRBJ2-7	TRBV28	TGTGCCAGCAGTTCGACAGGGGTTCGCTACGAGCAGTACTTC	CASSSTGVRYEQYF
NA	TRBD2	TRBJ2-7	TRBV5-6	TGTGCCAGCACCCGCCCTAGCGGGAGCTCCTACGAGCAGTACTTC	CASTRPSGSSYEQYF
few	NA	TRBJ1-3	TRBV18	TGTGCCAGCTCACCAAGGAGGCTTACCTCTGGAAACACCATATATTTT	CASSPRRLTSGNTIYF
once	TRBD1	TRBJ2-7	TRBV6-2/TRBV6-3	TGTGCCAGCAGTTACGAAGGGACAGGGTCCTACGAGCAGTACTTC	CASSYEGTGSYEQYF
few	NA	TRBJ2-7	TRBV30	TGTGCCTGGAGTCCCCGGCAGCGCTACGAGCAGTACTTC	CAWSPRQRYEQYF
NA	TRBD1	TRBJ1-6	TRBV5-1	TGCGCCAGCAGCTTGGGGAACCGGGACAGGGGGGATTCACCCCTCCACTTT	CASSLGNRDRGDSPLHF
NA	TRBD1	TRBJ1-1	TRBV9	TGTGCCAGCAGCCCAGGGGGCTGGGCCACTGAAGCTTTCTTT	CASSPGGWATEAFF
NA	TRBD1	TRBJ1-1	TRBV7-9	TGTGCCAGCAGCTTGGACAGGGGGTTTTTGAACACTGAAGCTTTCTTT	CASSLDRGFLNTEAFF